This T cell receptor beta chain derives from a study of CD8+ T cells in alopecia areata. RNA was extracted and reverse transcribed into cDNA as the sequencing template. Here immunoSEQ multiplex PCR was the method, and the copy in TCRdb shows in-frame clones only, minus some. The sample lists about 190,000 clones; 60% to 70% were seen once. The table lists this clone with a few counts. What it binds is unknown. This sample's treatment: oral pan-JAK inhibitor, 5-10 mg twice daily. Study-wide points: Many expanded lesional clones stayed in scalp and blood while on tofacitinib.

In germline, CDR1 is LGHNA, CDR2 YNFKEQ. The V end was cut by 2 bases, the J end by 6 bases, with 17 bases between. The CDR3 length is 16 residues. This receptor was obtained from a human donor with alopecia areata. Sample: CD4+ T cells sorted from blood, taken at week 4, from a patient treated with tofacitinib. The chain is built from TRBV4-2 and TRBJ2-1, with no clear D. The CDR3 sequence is CASSQPRWARGNEQFF. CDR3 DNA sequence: TGTGCCAGCAGCCAACCTAGATGGGCCCGTGGCAATGAGCAGTTCTTC.